Below are 7 T cell receptor beta chains sequenced from a single sample in a study of blood T cell repertoires in COVID-19. Measured with immunoSEQ multiplex PCR; TCRdb has only the in-frame clones, and not every one. The table has some 56,000 clones, around 67% seen once. Sequencing was performed on peripheral blood. The receptors were sampled from a woman in her forties or fifties with active or convalescent COVID-19.

The rearrangement links TRBV11-2 to TRBJ1-4; TRBD1 aligns across 8 bases. Trimming cost V 1 base and J 8 bases; bases outside gene matches: 6. Germline V CDR1 and CDR2: SGHAT, FQNNGV. The CDR3 contains 15 residues. The CDR3 DNA sequence: TGTGCCAGCAGCTTAGTTCGACAGGGGAAGGAAAAACTGTTTTTT. Translating gives CASSLVRQGKEKLFF. The full variable domain, with the rest looked up from reference TRBV11-2 and TRBJ1-4, is EAGVAQSPRYKIIEKRQSVAFWCNPISGHATLYWYQQILGQGPKLLIQFQNNGVVDDSQLPKDRFSAERLKGVDSTLKIQPAKLEDSAVYLCASSLVRQGKEKLFFGSGTQLSVL.

The V and J genes are TRBV21-1 and TRBJ2-3; the table's D call, TRBD2, has no DNA check behind it. TRBV21-1 is given as a pseudogene. The length of the CDR3 is 20 residues. In nucleotides, the CDR3 is TGTGCCAGCAGCAAAGGGTCGACTAGCCGCGGGCCCCCGAGCACAGATACGCAGTATTTT. This encodes CASSKGSTSRGPPSTDTQYF.

The rearrangement uses TRBV5-4 and TRBJ1-4; 8 bases are a match to TRBD1. The J segment lost 6 bases and the V segment lost 4 bases, leaving 8 bases of the junction unmatched. In germline, CDR1 is SGHNT, CDR2 YYREEE (reference sequence). CDR3 length: 15 amino acids. In nucleotides, the CDR3 is TGTGCCAGCAGCCCAGGTGGACAGGGTGATGAAAAACTGTTTTTT. It yields the protein CASSPGGQGDEKLFF.

This clone showed up many times. The chain combines TRBV5-1 with TRBJ2-5; TRBD2 matches at 15 bases. The CDR3 is 17 amino acids. Per germline, CDR1 SGHRS and CDR2 YFSETQ. The V gene end was trimmed by 6 bases and the J gene end by 3 bases; junction bases not matched to a gene: 9. The CDR3 sequence: CASTPGLAGGREETQYF. DNA for the CDR3: TGCGCCAGCACCCCGGGACTAGCGGGAGGTCGGGAAGAGACCCAGTACTTC.

This chain uses TRBV7-6 with TRBJ2-1, with a weak D call TRBD2 (5 bases). The CDR3 has 16 residues. Trimming stripped 1 base from V and 3 bases from J, with 13 bases between. In germline, CDR1 is SGHVS, CDR2 FNYEAQ. The CDR3: CASSLGLWEHYNEQFF. CDR3 bases: TGTGCCAGCAGCTTAGGTTTGTGGGAGCACTACAATGAGCAGTTCTTC. Filled out from reference TRBV7-6 and TRBJ2-1, the complete variable domain reads GAGVSQSPRYKVTKRGQDVALRCDPISGHVSLYWYRQALGQGPEFLTYFNYEAQQDKSGLPNDRFSAERPEGSISTLTIQRTEQRDSAMYRCASSLGLWEHYNEQFFGPGTRLTVL.

The J gene is TRBJ1-1, the V gene TRBV6-6; 9 bases are a match to TRBD1. With 5 bases clipped from V and 11 bases from J, the junction kept 12 bases outside the gene matches. Germline-derived CDR1 and CDR2 are MNHNY and SVGAGI (reference sequence). This CDR3 spans 14 amino acids. The CDR3 loop reads CASSGKTGGKGAFF. The CDR3 DNA sequence: TGTGCCAGCAGTGGGAAGACAGGGGGAAAGGGGGCTTTCTTT.

This clone appeared once. The chain uses TRBV4-1 and TRBJ2-3; 12 bases match TRBD2. V lost 6 bases, J lost 2 bases, and 9 bases stayed unmatched. Germline V CDR1 and CDR2: MGHRA, YSYEKL. The CDR3 sequence is 17 residues long. The CDR3 DNA sequence: TGCGCCAGCAGTCGATCCGGGACTAGCGGGCCCACAGATACGCAGTATTTT. Protein sequence: CASSRSGTSGPTDTQYF.